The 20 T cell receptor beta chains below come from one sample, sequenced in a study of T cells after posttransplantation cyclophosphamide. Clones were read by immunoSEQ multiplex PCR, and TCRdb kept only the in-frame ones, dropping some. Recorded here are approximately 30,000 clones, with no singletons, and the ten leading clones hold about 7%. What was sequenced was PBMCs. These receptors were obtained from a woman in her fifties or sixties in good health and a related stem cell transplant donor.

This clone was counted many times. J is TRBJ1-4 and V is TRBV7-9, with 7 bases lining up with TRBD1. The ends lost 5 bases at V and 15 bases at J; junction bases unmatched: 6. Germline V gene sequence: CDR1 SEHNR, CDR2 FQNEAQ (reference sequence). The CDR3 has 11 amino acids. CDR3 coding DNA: TGTGCCAGCAGCCGGACAGGCGGTTTGTTTTTT. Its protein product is CASSRTGGLFF.

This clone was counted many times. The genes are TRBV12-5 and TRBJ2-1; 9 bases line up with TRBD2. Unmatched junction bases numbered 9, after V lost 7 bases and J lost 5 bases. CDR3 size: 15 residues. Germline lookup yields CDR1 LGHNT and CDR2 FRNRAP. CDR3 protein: CASALAGGKDNEQFF. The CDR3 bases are TGTGCTAGTGCCCTCGCGGGAGGGAAGGACAATGAGCAGTTCTTC.

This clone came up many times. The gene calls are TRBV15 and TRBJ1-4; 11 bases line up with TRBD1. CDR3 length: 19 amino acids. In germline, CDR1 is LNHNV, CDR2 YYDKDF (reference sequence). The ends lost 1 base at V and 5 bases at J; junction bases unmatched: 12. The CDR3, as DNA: TGTGCCACCAGCAGAGGGACAGGGGGCGCAATTAGCCTCAATGAAAAACTGTTTTTT. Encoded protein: CATSRGTGGAISLNEKLFF.

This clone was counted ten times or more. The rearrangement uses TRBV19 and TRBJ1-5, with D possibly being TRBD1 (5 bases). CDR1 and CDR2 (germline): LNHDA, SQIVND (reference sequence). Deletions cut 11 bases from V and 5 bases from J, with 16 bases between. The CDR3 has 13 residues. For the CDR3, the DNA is TGTGCCTGCCAACCGGGGGGGGATCAGCCCCAGCATTTT. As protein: CACQPGGDQPQHF.

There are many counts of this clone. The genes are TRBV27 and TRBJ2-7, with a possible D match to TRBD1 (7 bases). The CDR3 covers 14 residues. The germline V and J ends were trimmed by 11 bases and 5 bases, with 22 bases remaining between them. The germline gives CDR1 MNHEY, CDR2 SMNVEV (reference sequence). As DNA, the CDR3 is TGTGCCTCCCCGAGGCGGGGACAGTCCCACGAGCAGTACTTC. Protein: CASPRRGQSHEQYF.

The CDR3: CASRLAGGVGELFF. The DNA of the CDR3 is TGTGCCAGCCGCCTAGCGGGAGGGGTCGGGGAGCTGTTTTTT. This sequence joins TRBV25-1 and TRBJ2-2; 12 nucleotides agree with TRBD2. Germline CDR1 and CDR2: MGHDK and SYGVNS. After removal of 8 bases from V and 7 bases from J, the junction contained 5 bases not matched to a gene. There are 14 residues in the CDR3.

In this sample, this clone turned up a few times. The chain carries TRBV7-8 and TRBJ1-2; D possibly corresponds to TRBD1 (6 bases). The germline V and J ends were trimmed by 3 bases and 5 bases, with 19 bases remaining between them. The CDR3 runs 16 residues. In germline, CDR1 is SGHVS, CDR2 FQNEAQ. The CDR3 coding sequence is TGTGCCAGCAGCTTTAATAGGGGGTGGGAAGGGTATGGCTACACCTTC. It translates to CASSFNRGWEGYGYTF.

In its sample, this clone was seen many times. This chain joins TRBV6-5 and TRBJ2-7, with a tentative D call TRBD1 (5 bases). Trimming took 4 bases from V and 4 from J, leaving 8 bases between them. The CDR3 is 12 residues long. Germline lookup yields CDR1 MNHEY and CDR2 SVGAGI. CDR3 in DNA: TGTGCCAGCAGTTTTTCAGGGTACGAGCAGTACTTC. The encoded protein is CASSFSGYEQYF.

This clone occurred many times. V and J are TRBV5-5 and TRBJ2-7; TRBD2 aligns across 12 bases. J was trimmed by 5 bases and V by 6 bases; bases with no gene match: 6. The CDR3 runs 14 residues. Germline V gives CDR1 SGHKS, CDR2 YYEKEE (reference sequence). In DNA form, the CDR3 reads TGTGCCAGCACCTCGACTAGCGGGAGCGACGAGCAGTACTTC. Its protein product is CASTSTSGSDEQYF.

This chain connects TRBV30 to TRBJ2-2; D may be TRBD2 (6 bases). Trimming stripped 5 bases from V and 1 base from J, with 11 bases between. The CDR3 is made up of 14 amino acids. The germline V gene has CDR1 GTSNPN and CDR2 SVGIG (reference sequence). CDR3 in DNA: TGTGCCTGGCCCGGGACTCTGAACACCGGGGAGCTGTTTTTT. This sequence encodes CAWPGTLNTGELFF.

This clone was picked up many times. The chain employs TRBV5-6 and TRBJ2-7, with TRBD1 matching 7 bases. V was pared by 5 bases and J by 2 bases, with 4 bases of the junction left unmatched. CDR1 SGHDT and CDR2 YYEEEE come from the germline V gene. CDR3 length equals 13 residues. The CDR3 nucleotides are TGTGCCAGCAGTTGGGACAGTACCTACGAGCAGTACTTC. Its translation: CASSWDSTYEQYF.

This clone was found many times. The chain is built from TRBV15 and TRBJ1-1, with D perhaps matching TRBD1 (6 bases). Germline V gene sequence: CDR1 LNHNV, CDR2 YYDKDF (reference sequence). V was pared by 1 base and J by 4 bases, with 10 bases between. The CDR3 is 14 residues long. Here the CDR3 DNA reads TGTGCCACCAGCAGAGTTACAGGGCTCACTGAAGCTTTCTTT. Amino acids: CATSRVTGLTEAFF. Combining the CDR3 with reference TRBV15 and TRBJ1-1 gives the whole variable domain DAMVIQNPRYQVTQFGKPVTLSCSQTLNHNVMYWYQQKSSQAPKLLFHYYDKDFNNEADTPDNFQSRRPNTSFCFLDIRSPGLGDTAMYLCATSRVTGLTEAFFGQGTRLTVV.

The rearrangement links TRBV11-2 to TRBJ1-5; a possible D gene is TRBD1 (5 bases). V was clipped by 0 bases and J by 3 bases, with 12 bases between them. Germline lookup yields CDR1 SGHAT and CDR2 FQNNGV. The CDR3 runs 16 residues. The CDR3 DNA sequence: TGTGCCAGCAGCTTAGATAATGGGGCCTCCAATCAGCCCCAGCATTTT. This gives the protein CASSLDNGASNQPQHF.

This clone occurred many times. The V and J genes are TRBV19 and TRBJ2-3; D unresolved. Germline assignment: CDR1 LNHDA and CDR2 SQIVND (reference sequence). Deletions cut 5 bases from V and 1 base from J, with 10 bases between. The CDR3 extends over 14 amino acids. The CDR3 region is CASSPFEGTDTQYF. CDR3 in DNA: TGTGCCAGTAGTCCCTTCGAGGGCACAGATACGCAGTATTTT. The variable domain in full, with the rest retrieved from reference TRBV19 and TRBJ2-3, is DGGITQSPKYLFRKEGQNVTLSCEQNLNHDAMYWYRQDPGQGLRLIYYSQIVNDFQKGDIAEGYSVSREKKESFPLTVTSAQKNPTAFYLCASSPFEGTDTQYFGPGTRLTVL.

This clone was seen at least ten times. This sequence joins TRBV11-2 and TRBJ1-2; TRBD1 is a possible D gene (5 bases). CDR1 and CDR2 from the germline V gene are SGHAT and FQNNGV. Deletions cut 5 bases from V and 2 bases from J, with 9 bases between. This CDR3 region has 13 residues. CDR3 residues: CASSPGGNYGYTF. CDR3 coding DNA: TGTGCCAGCAGCCCGGGGGGAAACTATGGCTACACCTTC.

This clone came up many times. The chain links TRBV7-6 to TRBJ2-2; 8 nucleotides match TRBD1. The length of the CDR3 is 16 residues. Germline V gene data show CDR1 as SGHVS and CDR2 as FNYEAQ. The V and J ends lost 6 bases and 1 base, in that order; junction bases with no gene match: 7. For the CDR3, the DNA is TGTGCCAGCAGGCGCCGGGACAGGAGGAACACCGGGGAGCTGTTTTTT. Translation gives CASRRRDRRNTGELFF.

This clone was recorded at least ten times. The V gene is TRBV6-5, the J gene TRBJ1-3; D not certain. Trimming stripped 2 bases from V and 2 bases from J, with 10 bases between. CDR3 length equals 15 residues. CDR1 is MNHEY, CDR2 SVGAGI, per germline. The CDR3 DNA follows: TGTGCCAGCAGTTACGATGCAACGGCTGGAAACACCATATATTTT. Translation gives CASSYDATAGNTIYF.

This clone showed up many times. Here the CDR3 reads CASLNLAGGPGELFF. In nucleotides, the CDR3 is TGTGCCAGCCTTAACTTAGCGGGAGGGCCCGGGGAGCTGTTTTTT. The gene calls are TRBV19 and TRBJ2-2, with 11 bases matching TRBD2. The CDR3 runs to 15 residues. V trimming: 9 bases; J trimming: 6 bases; junction bases outside the gene matches: 9. Germline V gene sequence: CDR1 LNHDA, CDR2 SQIVND (reference sequence).

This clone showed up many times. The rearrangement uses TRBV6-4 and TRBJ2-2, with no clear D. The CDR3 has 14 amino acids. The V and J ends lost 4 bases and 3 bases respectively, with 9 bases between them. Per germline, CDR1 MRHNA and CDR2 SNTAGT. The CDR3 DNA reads TGTGCCAGCAGTGTCGACTTTTACACCGGGGAGCTGTTTTTT. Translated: CASSVDFYTGELFF.

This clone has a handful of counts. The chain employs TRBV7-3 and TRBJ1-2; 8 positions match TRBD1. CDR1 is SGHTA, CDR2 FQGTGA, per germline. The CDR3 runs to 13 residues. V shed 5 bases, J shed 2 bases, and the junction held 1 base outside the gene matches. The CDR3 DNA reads TGTGCCAGCAGCCGGGACAGGAACTATGGCTACACCTTC. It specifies CASSRDRNYGYTF.